One sample yielded the 27 T cell receptor beta chains listed below, sequenced in a study of T cells in narcolepsy. TCRdb's copy holds only in-frame clones and misses some; the assay was immunoSEQ multiplex PCR. The sample yields 30,000 to 40,000 clones, roughly 87% seen once. Sequenced sample: CD45RA- memory CD4+ T cells from PBMCs. These TCRs come from a human donor with narcolepsy.

The chain combines TRBV11-1 with TRBJ2-7; D unresolved. Per the germline V gene, CDR1 is SGHAT and CDR2 is FQDESV (reference sequence). This CDR3 is built from 13 residues. The ends were cut back, 3 bases at V and 7 bases at J, with 13 bases in the middle. The CDR3 region is CASSFRTSGEQYF. In nucleotides, the CDR3 is TGTGCCAGCAGCTTCCGGACCTCCGGGGAGCAGTACTTC.

V and J are TRBV11-3 and TRBJ2-5; TRBD1 or TRBD2 may be the D gene (5 bases each). Deletions cut 2 bases from V and 1 base from J, with 11 bases between. CDR3 length equals 15 residues. Germline CDR1 SGHNT, CDR2 YENEEA. In DNA form, the CDR3 reads TGTGCCAGCAGCTTACACCAGGGACCCCAAGAGACCCAGTACTTC. The encoded protein is CASSLHQGPQETQYF.

This chain connects TRBV19 to TRBJ2-4, with D perhaps TRBD1 or TRBD2 (6 bases each). Germline assignment: CDR1 LNHDA and CDR2 SQIVND (reference sequence). The CDR3 runs 16 residues. V was shortened by 3 bases and J by 2 bases, with 14 bases between the two germline ends. CDR3 nucleotides: TGTGCCAGTAGTATTATAGGGGGAGGAACCAAAAACATTCAGTACTTC. Amino acid sequence: CASSIIGGGTKNIQYF.

The chain combines TRBV6-4 with TRBJ1-1; 7 nucleotides line up with TRBD1. The CDR3 length is 13 residues. Trimming cost V 8 bases and J 0 bases; bases outside gene matches: 3. Germline lookup yields CDR1 MRHNA and CDR2 SNTAGT. The CDR3 DNA follows: TGTGCCAGCCGACAGGGCCTGAACACTGAAGCTTTCTTT. Translated, it gives CASRQGLNTEAFF.

The rearrangement uses TRBV12-5 and TRBJ1-5; 8 nucleotides align to TRBD1. Germline V CDR1 and CDR2: LGHNT, FRNRAP. This CDR3 has 14 residues. V shed 5 bases, J shed 4 bases, and the junction held 4 bases outside the gene matches. CDR3 sequence reads: CASGRDRGNQPQHF. The CDR3 DNA sequence: TGTGCTAGTGGTCGCGACAGGGGTAATCAGCCCCAGCATTTT.

This chain joins TRBV10-3 and TRBJ2-5, with a tentative D call TRBD1 (6 bases). The CDR3 has 14 residues. Between the trimmed V and J ends, which lost 0 bases and 4 bases, there was a span of 9 bases. Germline CDR1 and CDR2: ENHRY and SYGVKD. The CDR3: CAISESGGGETQYF. CDR3 nucleotide sequence: TGTGCCATCAGTGAGTCTGGGGGCGGAGAGACCCAGTACTTC.

V gene TRBV5-5 combines with J gene TRBJ2-1; possibly TRBD2 for D (5 bases). The V end was cut by 0 bases, the J end by 2 bases, with 9 bases between. CDR3 length: 15 amino acids. Germline V gives CDR1 SGHKS, CDR2 YYEKEE (reference sequence). The CDR3 sequence: CASSLEPGTYNEQFF. The CDR3 DNA follows: TGTGCCAGCAGCTTGGAGCCGGGAACCTACAATGAGCAGTTCTTC.

The gene calls are TRBV29-1 and TRBJ2-7; maybe TRBD2 (5 bases). The CDR3 contains 13 residues. Looked up from germline, CDR1 is SQVTM and CDR2 is ANQGSEA. Trimming pared 4 bases from V and 3 bases from J, leaving 13 bases between. CDR3 nucleotide sequence: TGCAGCGTTGGGTACGGGGTTGGCTACGAGCAGTACTTC. It codes for CSVGYGVGYEQYF.

The chain has TRBV28 and TRBJ1-5; 7 bases line up with TRBD1. Per the germline V gene, CDR1 is MDHEN and CDR2 is SYDVKM. The CDR3 spans 16 residues. Unmatched junction bases numbered 17, after V lost 7 bases and J lost 8 bases. The CDR3 loop reads CASIGGTDIRWEPQHF. For the CDR3, the DNA is TGTGCCAGCATTGGCGGGACAGACATCCGTTGGGAGCCCCAGCATTTT.

This clone has a handful of counts. The chain employs TRBV30 and TRBJ2-5; D may be TRBD1 or TRBD2 (5 bases each). The germline gives CDR1 GTSNPN, CDR2 SVGIG (reference sequence). This CDR3 is 15 amino acids long. Trimming stripped 5 bases from V and 6 bases from J, with 22 bases between. This CDR3 is CAWGPPGAGSKTQYF. CDR3 sequence (DNA): TGTGCCTGGGGCCCCCCCGGGGCAGGGTCTAAGACCCAGTACTTC.

The V gene is TRBV7-9, the J gene TRBJ2-7; a possible D gene is TRBD1 (5 bases). Trimming cost V 10 bases and J 5 bases, with 15 bases left between them. Germline V gene sequence: CDR1 SEHNR, CDR2 FQNEAQ (reference sequence). This CDR3 has 12 amino acids. CDR3 residues: CATDSGPNEQYF. Here the CDR3 DNA reads TGTGCCACCGACTCAGGGCCCAACGAGCAGTACTTC.

This clone showed up just once. J is TRBJ1-4 and V is TRBV15; 8 nucleotides line up with TRBD1. Germline V gene sequence: CDR1 LNHNV, CDR2 YYDKDF (reference sequence). CDR3 size: 18 residues. Trimming removed 2 bases from V and 3 bases from J; junction bases left unmatched: 11. CDR3 in amino acids: CATSRQYPQGASNEKLFF. The CDR3 region has the DNA TGTGCCACCAGCAGACAATACCCCCAGGGGGCTTCTAATGAAAAACTGTTTTTT.

The chain carries TRBV18 and TRBJ1-2; D is perhaps TRBD1 (6 bases). Germline V gene sequence: CDR1 KGHSH, CDR2 LQKENI. V dropped 2 bases and J dropped 2 bases, with 15 bases sitting between them. This CDR3 spans 16 amino acids. The CDR3 region has the DNA TGTGCCAGCTCACCATCCTCCGGGGGGCCAAACTATGGCTACACCTTC. This encodes CASSPSSGGPNYGYTF.

The CDR3 DNA reads as TGTGCCAGCACCTTACTGGGGGGAGGGGAAAAACTGTTTTTT. This encodes CASTLLGGGEKLFF. V and J are TRBV6-5 and TRBJ1-4, with D perhaps matching TRBD1 (5 bases). Trimming took off 7 bases at V and 8 bases at J, with 17 bases between the two ends. CDR3 length equals 14 residues. Germline-derived CDR1 and CDR2 are MNHEY and SVGAGI.

The chain uses TRBV19 and TRBJ1-6, with D unresolved. This CDR3 spans 14 amino acids. Trimming took off 1 base at V and 6 bases at J, with 7 bases between the two ends. Germline V gives CDR1 LNHDA, CDR2 SQIVND (reference sequence). This CDR3 reads CASSIGPVNSPLHF. The CDR3 nucleotides read TGTGCCAGTAGTATAGGACCGGTTAATTCACCCCTCCACTTT.

Points on this clone: Distinct nucleotide sequences in the sample also encode this CDR3. The chain combines TRBV28 with TRBJ2-5, with 7 bases that match TRBD2. The junction had 5 bases not matched to a gene; V was cut back by 2 bases and J by 2 bases. Looked up from germline, CDR1 is MDHEN and CDR2 is SYDVKM. The length of the CDR3 is 15 residues. For the CDR3, the DNA is TGTGCCAGCAGTTTAGAGGGAGCGGGGCAAGAGACCCAGTACTTC. Protein sequence: CASSLEGAGQETQYF. Full variable domain (remainder filled in from reference TRBV28 and TRBJ2-5): DVKVTQSSRYLVKRTGEKVFLECVQDMDHENMFWYRQDPGLGLRLIYFSYDVKMKEKGDIPEGYSVSREKKERFSLILESASTNQTSMYLCASSLEGAGQETQYFGPGTRLLVL.

V usage is TRBV13 and J usage is TRBJ2-5; a possible D gene is TRBD1 (5 bases). The DNA end is a closer match to TRBJ2-7, so the J assignment may be wrong. CDR3 length equals 12 residues. Germline CDR1 reads PRHDT; CDR2 reads FYEKMQ (reference sequence). CDR3 loop: CASSVKGYEQYF. The CDR3 DNA sequence: TGTGCCAGCAGCGTTAAGGGGTACGAGCAGTACTTC.

This clone was detected once. CDR3 loop: CASSRRGGQAPSDEQFF. The CDR3 bases are TGTGCCAGCAGCCGTCGCGGGGGACAGGCCCCTTCAGATGAGCAGTTCTTC. The gene calls are TRBV7-2 and TRBJ2-1, with D perhaps matching TRBD1 (8 bases). V was trimmed by 5 bases and J by 8 bases, leaving 25 bases between them. Germline CDR1 and CDR2: SGHTA and FQGNSA. This CDR3 is 17 amino acids long. The entire variable domain, with the rest obtained from reference TRBV7-2 and TRBJ2-1, is as follows: GAGVSQSPSNKVTEKGKDVELRCDPISGHTALYWYRQSLGQGLEFLIYFQGNSAPDKSGLPSDRFSAERTGGSVSTLTIQRTQQEDSAVYLCASSRRGGQAPSDEQFFGPGTRLTVL.

The V call is TRBV5-4, the J call TRBJ2-1; TRBD2 agrees at 9 bases. This CDR3 region has 18 residues. CDR1 is SGHNT and CDR2 is YYREEE in the germline V gene (reference sequence). V shed 4 bases, J shed 3 bases, and the junction held 14 bases outside the gene matches. The CDR3 protein is CASSLGNAGGLLYNEQFF. Here the CDR3 DNA reads TGTGCCAGCAGCCTGGGCAATGCGGGGGGGCTTCTCTACAATGAGCAGTTCTTC.

J is TRBJ2-1 and V is TRBV9; TRBD2 is a possible D gene (5 bases). Trimming pared 6 bases from V and 9 bases from J, leaving 16 bases between. CDR1 and CDR2 (germline): SGDLS, YYNGEE. CDR3 size: 13 residues. DNA for the CDR3: TGTGCCAGCAACCCGGGGAGCTTAGGTGAGCAGTTCTTC. It yields the protein CASNPGSLGEQFF.

The rearrangement links TRBV27 to TRBJ2-3; TRBD2 aligns across 8 bases. V gave up 3 bases and J gave up 2 bases; unmatched junction bases: 13. This CDR3 comprises 18 residues. Germline V lookup: CDR1 MNHEY, CDR2 SMNVEV (reference sequence). CDR3 bases: TGTGCCAGCAGTTTTCTAAGAGGGAGCGGGGGACTCACAGATACGCAGTATTTT. It translates to CASSFLRGSGGLTDTQYF.

This clone was observed a handful of times. The chain uses TRBV6-1 and TRBJ2-7; 8 bases are shared with TRBD2. CDR3 length equals 17 residues. Germline CDR1 MNHNS, CDR2 SASEGT. Trimming cost V 2 bases and J 3 bases; bases outside gene matches: 12. The CDR3 loop reads CASSENGGLAGFYEQYF. CDR3 nucleotide sequence: TGTGCCAGCAGTGAAAATGGGGGGCTAGCGGGTTTCTACGAGCAGTACTTC.

Turning to this clone: This specimen includes other DNA sequences encoding the same CDR3. The rearrangement links TRBV5-1 to TRBJ2-3; TRBD2 matches 10 bases. Germline V gene lookup returns CDR1 SGHRS and CDR2 YFSETQ. The CDR3 extends over 16 amino acids. J gave up 5 bases and V 0 bases, and 6 bases lay outside the gene matches. The CDR3 DNA follows: TGCGCCAGCAGCTTGGTGTCTAGCGGGGGTGGAGATACGCAGTATTTT. It codes for CASSLVSSGGGDTQYF.

The chain has TRBV28 and TRBJ2-7, with 9 bases matching TRBD1. The V segment lost 4 bases and the J segment 3 bases; nucleotides outside the gene matches: 13. This CDR3 contains 17 residues. Looked up from germline, CDR1 is MDHEN and CDR2 is SYDVKM. For the CDR3, the DNA is TGTGCCAGCAGTTCTATATTACAGGGGGCGCTGGGCTACGAGCAGTACTTC. Amino acids: CASSSILQGALGYEQYF.

The chain joins TRBV2 to TRBJ1-2; D not certain. The germline V gene has CDR1 SNHLY and CDR2 FYNNEI. This CDR3 has 13 residues. Trimming removed 1 base from V and 2 bases from J, with 5 bases in between. The CDR3 loop is CASSEGGNYGYTF. CDR3 nucleotides: TGTGCCAGCAGTGAAGGAGGGAACTATGGCTACACCTTC.

The chain uses TRBV6-6 and TRBJ1-4; weak D call: TRBD1 (5 bases). V lost 5 bases, J lost 8 bases, and 21 bases lay in between. The germline gives CDR1 MNHNY, CDR2 SVGAGI (reference sequence). This CDR3 spans 16 amino acids. CDR3 nucleotide sequence: TGTGCCAGCAGTCCCCGCGTTGGGGGGGTTCGGGAAAAACTGTTTTTT. Protein sequence: CASSPRVGGVREKLFF.

Only one count was recorded for this clone. The gene calls are TRBV5-4 and TRBJ1-4; D is undetermined. V was pared by 4 bases and J by 7 bases, with 14 bases between. The CDR3 covers 14 residues. Germline V lookup: CDR1 SGHNT, CDR2 YYREEE (reference sequence). CDR3 DNA sequence: TGTGCCAGCAGCCCGGGGAGAGGGAGTGAAAAACTGTTTTTT. It encodes CASSPGRGSEKLFF.